The clone carrying this T cell receptor (beta chain) has more than one count but fewer than ten. Its antigen is still unknown. The CDR3 spans 15 residues. CDR1 and CDR2 from the germline V gene are SQVTM and ANQGSEA. Trimming took 7 bases from V and 0 from J, leaving 17 bases between them. This specimen comes from a study of T-cell reconstitution after alpha-beta-depleted transplantation in children. Overall study findings and caveats: Expanded clones from the graft, numbering several hundred, reportedly supplied alpha-beta T cells about two months after transplant.

Preparation of the TCRbeta library used unique molecular identifiers. TCRdb reprocessed the PCR reads with MiXCR, giving one entry per CDR3 protein. Among hundreds of thousands of distinct CDR3 sequences listed, around 12% were seen once. The sequences come from PBMCs, collected before TCRalphabeta/CD19-depleted stem cell transplant. This chain uses TRBV29-1 with TRBJ2-3; maybe TRBD2 (6 bases). This clonotype originated in a girl aged 2 to 10 with congenital amegakaryocytic thrombocytopenia, due to receive a stem cell transplant. This CDR3 reads CSAGGIGPSTDTQYF. The DNA of the CDR3 is TGCAGCGCCGGGGGAATAGGGCCTAGCACAGATACGCAGTATTTT.